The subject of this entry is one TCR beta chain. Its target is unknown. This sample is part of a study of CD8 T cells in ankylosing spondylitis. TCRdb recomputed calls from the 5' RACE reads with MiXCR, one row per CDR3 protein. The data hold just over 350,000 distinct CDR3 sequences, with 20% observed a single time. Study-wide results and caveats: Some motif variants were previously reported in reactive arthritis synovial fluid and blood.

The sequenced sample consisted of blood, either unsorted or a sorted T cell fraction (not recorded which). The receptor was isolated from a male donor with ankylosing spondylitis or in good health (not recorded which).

CDR3 nucleotides: TGTGCCAGCAGCTCGAGTCACCGGACTGATTCTACCTACGAGCAGTACTTC. Translated: CASSSSHRTDSTYEQYF. The chain links TRBV11-2 to TRBJ2-7; the D gene is possibly TRBD2 (5 bases). CDR1 is SGHAT, CDR2 FQNNGV, per germline. The CDR3 is made up of 17 amino acids. With 4 bases removed from V and 2 bases from J, the gap between germline ends came to 21 bases.